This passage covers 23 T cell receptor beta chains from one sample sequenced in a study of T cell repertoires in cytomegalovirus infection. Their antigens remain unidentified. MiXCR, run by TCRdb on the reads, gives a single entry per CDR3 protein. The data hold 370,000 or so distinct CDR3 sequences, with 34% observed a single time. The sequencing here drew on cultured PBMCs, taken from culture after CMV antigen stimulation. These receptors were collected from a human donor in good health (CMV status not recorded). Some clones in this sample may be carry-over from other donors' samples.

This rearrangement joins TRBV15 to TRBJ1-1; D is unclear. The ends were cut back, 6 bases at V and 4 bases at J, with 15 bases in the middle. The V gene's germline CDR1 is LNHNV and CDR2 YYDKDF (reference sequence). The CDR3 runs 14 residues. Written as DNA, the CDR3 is TGTGCCACCAGGGGAAGGGATGTGAGCACTGAAGCTTTCTTT. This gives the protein CATRGRDVSTEAFF.

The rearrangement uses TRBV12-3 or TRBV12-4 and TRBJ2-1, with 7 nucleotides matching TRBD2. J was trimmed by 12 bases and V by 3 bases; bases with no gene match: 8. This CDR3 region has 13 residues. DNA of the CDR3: TGTGCCAGCAGTTTTTCTCGGGAGGAGTGGCAGTTCTTC. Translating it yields CASSFSREEWQFF.

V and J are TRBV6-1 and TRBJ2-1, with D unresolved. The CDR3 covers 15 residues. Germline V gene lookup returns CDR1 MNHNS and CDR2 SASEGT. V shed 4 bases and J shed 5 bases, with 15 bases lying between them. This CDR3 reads CASSVGAIMDNEQFF. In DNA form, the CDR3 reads TGTGCCAGCAGTGTCGGAGCCATAATGGACAATGAGCAGTTCTTC.

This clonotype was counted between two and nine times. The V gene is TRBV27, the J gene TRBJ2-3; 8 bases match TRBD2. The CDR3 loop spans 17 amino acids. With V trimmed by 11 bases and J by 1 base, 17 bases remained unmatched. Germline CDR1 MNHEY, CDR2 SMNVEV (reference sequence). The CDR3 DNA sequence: TGTGCCCCCGAATTACAGCGGGAGTCCCTGTGCACAGATACGCAGTATTTT. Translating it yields CAPELQRESLCTDTQYF.

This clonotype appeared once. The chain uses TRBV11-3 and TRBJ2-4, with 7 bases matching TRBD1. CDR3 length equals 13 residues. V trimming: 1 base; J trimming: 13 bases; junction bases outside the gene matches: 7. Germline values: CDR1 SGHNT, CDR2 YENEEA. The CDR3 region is CASSLGQGGRQYF. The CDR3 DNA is TGTGCCAGCAGCTTAGGACAGGGTGGGCGCCAGTACTTC. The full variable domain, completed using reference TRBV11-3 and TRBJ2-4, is EAGVVQSPRYKIIEKKQPVAFWCNPISGHNTLYWYLQNLGQGPELLIRYENEEAVDDSQLPKDRFSAERLKGVDSTLKIQPAELGDSAVYLCASSLGQGGRQYFGAGTRLSVL.

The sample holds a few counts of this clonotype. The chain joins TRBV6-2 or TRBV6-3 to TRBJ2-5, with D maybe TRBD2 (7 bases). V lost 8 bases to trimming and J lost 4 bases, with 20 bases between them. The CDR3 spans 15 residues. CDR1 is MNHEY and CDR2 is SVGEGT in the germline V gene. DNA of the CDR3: TGTGCCAGCTACTTTCACCCCGGGGGGCGAGAGACCCAGTACTTC. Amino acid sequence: CASYFHPGGRETQYF.

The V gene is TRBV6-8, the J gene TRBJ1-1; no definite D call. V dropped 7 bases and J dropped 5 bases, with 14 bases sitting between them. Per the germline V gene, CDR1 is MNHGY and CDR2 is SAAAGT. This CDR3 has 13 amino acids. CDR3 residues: CASMVQISTEAFF. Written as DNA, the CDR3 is TGTGCCAGCATGGTGCAGATCTCTACTGAAGCTTTCTTT.

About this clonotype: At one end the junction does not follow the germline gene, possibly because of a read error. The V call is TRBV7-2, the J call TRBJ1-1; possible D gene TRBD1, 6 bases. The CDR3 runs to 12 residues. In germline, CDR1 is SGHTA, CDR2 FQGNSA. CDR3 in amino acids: CASSLVDRPKIF. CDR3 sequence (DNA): TGTGCCAGCAGCTTAGTTGACAGGCCGAAGATCTTT.

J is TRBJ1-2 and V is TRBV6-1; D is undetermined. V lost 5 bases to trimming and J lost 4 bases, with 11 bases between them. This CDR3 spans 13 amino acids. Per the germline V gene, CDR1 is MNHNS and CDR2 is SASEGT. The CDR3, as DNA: TGTGCCAGCAGTCCGACCTTGATCTATGGCTACACCTTC. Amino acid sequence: CASSPTLIYGYTF.

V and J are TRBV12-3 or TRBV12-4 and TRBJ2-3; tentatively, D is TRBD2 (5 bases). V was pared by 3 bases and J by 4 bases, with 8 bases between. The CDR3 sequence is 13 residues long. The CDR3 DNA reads TGTGCCAGCAGTTTGATGAGGGCAGATACGCAGTATTTT. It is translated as CASSLMRADTQYF.

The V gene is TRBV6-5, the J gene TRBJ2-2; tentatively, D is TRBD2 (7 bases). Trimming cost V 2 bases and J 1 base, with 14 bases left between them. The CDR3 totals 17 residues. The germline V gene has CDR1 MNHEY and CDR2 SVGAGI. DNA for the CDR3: TGTGCCAGCAGTTACCGGGGGCTAGCGGAGAACACCGGGGAGCTGTTTTTT. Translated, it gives CASSYRGLAENTGELFF.

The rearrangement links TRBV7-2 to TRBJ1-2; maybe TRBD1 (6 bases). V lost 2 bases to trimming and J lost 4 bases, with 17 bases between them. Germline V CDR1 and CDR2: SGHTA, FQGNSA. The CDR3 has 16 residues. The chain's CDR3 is CASSLWTGTPSYGYTF. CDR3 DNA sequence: TGTGCCAGCAGCTTATGGACCGGGACACCATCCTATGGCTACACCTTC.

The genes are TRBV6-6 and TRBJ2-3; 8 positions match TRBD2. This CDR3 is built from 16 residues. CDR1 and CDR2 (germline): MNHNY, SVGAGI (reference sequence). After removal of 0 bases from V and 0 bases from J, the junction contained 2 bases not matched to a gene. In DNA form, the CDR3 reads TGTGCCAGCAGTTACTCTCCTAGCGGGAGCACAGATACGCAGTATTTT. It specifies CASSYSPSGSTDTQYF.

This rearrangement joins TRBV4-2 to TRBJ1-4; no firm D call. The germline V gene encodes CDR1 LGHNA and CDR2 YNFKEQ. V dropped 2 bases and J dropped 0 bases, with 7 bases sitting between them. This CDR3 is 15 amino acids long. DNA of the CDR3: TGTGCCAGCAGCCAAACTTCGTCAACTAATGAAAAACTGTTTTTT. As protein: CASSQTSSTNEKLFF.

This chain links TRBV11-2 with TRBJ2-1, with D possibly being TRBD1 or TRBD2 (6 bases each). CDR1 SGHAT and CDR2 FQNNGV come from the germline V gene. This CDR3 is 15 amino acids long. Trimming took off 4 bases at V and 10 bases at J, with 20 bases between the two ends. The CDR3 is CASSSGAGGIGEQFF. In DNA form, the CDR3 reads TGTGCCAGCAGCTCGGGGGCTGGGGGGATTGGCGAGCAGTTCTTC.

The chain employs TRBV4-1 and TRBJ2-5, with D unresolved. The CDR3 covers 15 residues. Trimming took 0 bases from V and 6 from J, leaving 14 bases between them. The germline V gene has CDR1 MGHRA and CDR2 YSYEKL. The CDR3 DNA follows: TGCGCCAGCAGCCAAGAGTTTTGGGGATCGCAGACCCAGTACTTC. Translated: CASSQEFWGSQTQYF.

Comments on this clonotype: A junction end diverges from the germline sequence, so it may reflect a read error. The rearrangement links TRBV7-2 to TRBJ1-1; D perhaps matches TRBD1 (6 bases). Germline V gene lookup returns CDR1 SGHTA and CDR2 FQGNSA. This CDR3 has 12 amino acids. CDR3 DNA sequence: TGTGCCAGCAGCCTCCGGGACACTCAAGCTTTCTTT. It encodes CASSLRDTQAFF.

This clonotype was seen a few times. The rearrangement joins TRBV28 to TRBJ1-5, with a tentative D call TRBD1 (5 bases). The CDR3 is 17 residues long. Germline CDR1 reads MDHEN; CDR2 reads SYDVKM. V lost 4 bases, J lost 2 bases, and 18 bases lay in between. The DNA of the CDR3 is TGTGCCAGCAGTTCTTCAGGGTCCCCGAGGCGCAATCAGCCCCAGCATTTT. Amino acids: CASSSSGSPRRNQPQHF.

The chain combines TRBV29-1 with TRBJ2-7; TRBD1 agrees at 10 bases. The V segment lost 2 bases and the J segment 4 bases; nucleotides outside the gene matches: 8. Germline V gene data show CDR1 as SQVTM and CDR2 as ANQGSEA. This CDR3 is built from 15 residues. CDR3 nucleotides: TGCAGCGTTGAATCGCGGGACAGGGGATTGTACGAGCAGTACTTC. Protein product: CSVESRDRGLYEQYF.

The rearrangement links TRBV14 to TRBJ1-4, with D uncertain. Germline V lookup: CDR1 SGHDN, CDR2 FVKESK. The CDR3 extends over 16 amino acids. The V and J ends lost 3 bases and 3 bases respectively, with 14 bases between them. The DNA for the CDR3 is TGTGCCAGCAGCCAGGGCCTAGTGGGTTCTAATGAAAAACTGTTTTTT. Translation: CASSQGLVGSNEKLFF.

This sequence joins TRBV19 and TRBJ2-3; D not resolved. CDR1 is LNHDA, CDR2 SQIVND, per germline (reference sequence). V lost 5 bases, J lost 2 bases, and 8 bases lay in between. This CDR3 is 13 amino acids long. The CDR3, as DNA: TGTGCCAGTAGTGGGGAAATCACAGATACGCAGTATTTT. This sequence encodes CASSGEITDTQYF.

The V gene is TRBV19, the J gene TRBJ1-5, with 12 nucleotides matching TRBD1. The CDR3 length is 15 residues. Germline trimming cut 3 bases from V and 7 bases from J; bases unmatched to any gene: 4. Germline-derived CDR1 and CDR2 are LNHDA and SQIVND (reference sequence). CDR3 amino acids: CASSMGQGARQPQHF. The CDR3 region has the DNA TGTGCCAGTAGTATGGGACAGGGGGCTCGACAGCCCCAGCATTTT.

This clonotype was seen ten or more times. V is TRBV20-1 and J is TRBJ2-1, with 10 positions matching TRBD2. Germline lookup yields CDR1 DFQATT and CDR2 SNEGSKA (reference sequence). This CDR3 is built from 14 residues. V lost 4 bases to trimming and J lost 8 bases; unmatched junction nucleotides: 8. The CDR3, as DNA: TGCAGTGCTACCCGGCTAGCGGGAGACTATGAGCAGTTCTTC. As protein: CSATRLAGDYEQFF.